This record covers a single T cell receptor (beta chain). The antigen is unknown. The sample belongs to a study of persistence of HIV-infected CD4 T cells. Study details: Donors had been on suppressive ART for a median of 8 years.

Lysates of CMV-infected fibroblasts at around 9.9 ug/mL stimulated these cells. Sorted nonresponding memory CD4+ T cells were CD40L-negative, CD69-negative, CD45RO-high. Donors had CD4+ T cell counts above 400 cells/uL and were CMV-seropositive. This was the immunoSEQ version 4 assay in survey mode. The protocol was immunoSEQ multiplex PCR, while the TCRdb copy is restricted to in-frame clones and leaves out a portion. The table lists 37,000 or so clones, 80% of them singletons. CDR3 length: 15 residues. From germline, CDR1 is SGHDT and CDR2 YYEEEE. V was trimmed by 4 bases and J by 0 bases, leaving 11 bases between them.

The chain combines TRBV5-6 with TRBJ1-5; no clear D. The sequence was collected from an adult man with HIV who was CMV-seropositive. Source: CD4+ T cells sorted from PBMCs after approximately 19-hour stimulation, taken from a patient who received antiretroviral therapy. CDR3 protein: CASSPSGFSNQPQHF. The CDR3 coding sequence is TGTGCCAGCAGCCCTTCGGGGTTTAGCAATCAGCCCCAGCATTTT.